These T cell receptor beta chains were read from a single sample in a study of blood T cell repertoires in COVID-19. Clones were read by immunoSEQ multiplex PCR, and TCRdb kept only the in-frame ones, dropping some. The table records 62,000 or so clones, roughly 88% of them present only once. The sample was peripheral blood. These receptor sequences come from a human donor in a cohort sampled during active COVID-19. Each CDR3 is given with its conserved first and last residue. Each record gives: clone size, D gene, V gene, CDR3 protein. The D gene is left open where the match is weak. Expanded clones are given a class, and other clones once, few, many or no size at all.

abundance: NA
d_gene: TRBD1
v_gene: TRBV7-8
CDR3aa: CASSYRGQLNQPQHF

abundance: NA
d_gene: TRBD1
v_gene: TRBV6-5
CDR3aa: CASSYSTGLAEKLFF

abundance: NA
d_gene: TRBD2
v_gene: TRBV5-4
CDR3aa: CASSKSKLLAGVPETQYF

abundance: NA
d_gene: NA
v_gene: TRBV28
CDR3aa: CASRHREKLFF

abundance: NA
d_gene: TRBD1
v_gene: TRBV7-2
CDR3aa: CASSLTGGSYNEQFF

abundance: NA
d_gene: NA
v_gene: TRBV7-9
CDR3aa: CASSLRGAGVNTEAFF

abundance: NA
d_gene: NA
v_gene: TRBV4-3
CDR3aa: CASSQDQGGYGYTF

abundance: NA
d_gene: NA
v_gene: TRBV5-4
CDR3aa: CASSLSQGGYDEQFF

abundance: once
d_gene: TRBD2
v_gene: TRBV6-6
CDR3aa: CASSGTSGTSTDTQYF

abundance: NA
d_gene: NA
v_gene: TRBV5-1
CDR3aa: CASGTGSSGANVLTF

abundance: NA
d_gene: NA
v_gene: TRBV29-1
CDR3aa: CSALGGVEDYGYTF

abundance: NA
d_gene: TRBD2
v_gene: TRBV15
CDR3aa: CATSRDTAGGFYNEQFF

abundance: once
d_gene: TRBD2
v_gene: TRBV6-1
CDR3aa: CASSEALGLADLVQYF

abundance: NA
d_gene: TRBD1
v_gene: TRBV11-3
CDR3aa: CASSRTGQGYNEQFF

abundance: NA
d_gene: NA
v_gene: TRBV11-2
CDR3aa: CASSSTPRGARGRDYEQYF

abundance: NA
d_gene: NA
v_gene: TRBV5-1
CDR3aa: CASSLVPGDTEAFF

abundance: NA
d_gene: TRBD1
v_gene: TRBV5-6
CDR3aa: CASSLGTGEITNYGYTF

abundance: NA
d_gene: TRBD1
v_gene: TRBV23-1
CDR3aa: CASSQLIRGTGGTKQFF

abundance: medium-sized
d_gene: TRBD1
v_gene: TRBV4-1
CDR3aa: CASSQGTGGGYEQYF

abundance: NA
d_gene: NA
v_gene: TRBV3-1/TRBV3-2
CDR3aa: CASSQAVGAQHF

abundance: NA
d_gene: TRBD1
v_gene: TRBV5-4
CDR3aa: CASTGQGQETQYF

abundance: NA
d_gene: TRBD2
v_gene: TRBV14
CDR3aa: CASSQGVRGTSGSRRETQYF

abundance: NA
d_gene: NA
v_gene: TRBV5-8
CDR3aa: CASSSRDKPDTGELFF

abundance: NA
d_gene: NA
v_gene: TRBV6-2/TRBV6-3
CDR3aa: CASSHNRGYTF

abundance: once
d_gene: NA
v_gene: TRBV5-1
CDR3aa: CASSLDQGRNTEAFF

abundance: NA
d_gene: NA
v_gene: TRBV5-6
CDR3aa: CASSYSTEAFF

abundance: NA
d_gene: NA
v_gene: TRBV18
CDR3aa: CASSPTVSGDTQYF

abundance: NA
d_gene: TRBD1
v_gene: TRBV18
CDR3aa: CASLAIRDRENIQYF

abundance: NA
d_gene: NA
v_gene: TRBV19
CDR3aa: CASSDTDTDTQYF

abundance: NA
d_gene: NA
v_gene: TRBV27
CDR3aa: CASSLSGGGYGYTF

abundance: NA
d_gene: TRBD1
v_gene: TRBV6-6
CDR3aa: CASSGDREGLGAFF

abundance: NA
d_gene: NA
v_gene: TRBV2
CDR3aa: CASNQGGNTEAFF

abundance: NA
d_gene: NA
v_gene: TRBV29-1
CDR3aa: CSVDVGGNTEAFF

abundance: NA
d_gene: NA
v_gene: TRBV10-3
CDR3aa: CAIKGGSGDTQYF

abundance: NA
d_gene: NA
v_gene: TRBV21-1
CDR3aa: CASSATGTGKDTQYF

abundance: NA
d_gene: TRBD1
v_gene: TRBV7-3
CDR3aa: CASARGRDNEQFF

abundance: NA
d_gene: NA
v_gene: TRBV5-5
CDR3aa: CASSFGRSRGLNTEAFF

abundance: NA
d_gene: NA
v_gene: TRBV19
CDR3aa: CASSIGQDYEQYF

abundance: NA
d_gene: NA
v_gene: TRBV2
CDR3aa: CASSEQGLNPQPQHF

abundance: NA
d_gene: TRBD1
v_gene: TRBV19
CDR3aa: CASSRTGSYEQYF

abundance: NA
d_gene: TRBD2
v_gene: TRBV18
CDR3aa: CASSATLAGDEQYF

abundance: NA
d_gene: NA
v_gene: TRBV18
CDR3aa: CASSQGGTEAFF

abundance: NA
d_gene: NA
v_gene: TRBV7-9
CDR3aa: CASGPEPETQYF

abundance: few
d_gene: NA
v_gene: TRBV5-4
CDR3aa: CASSFGQRTYGYTF

abundance: few
d_gene: TRBD2
v_gene: TRBV5-5
CDR3aa: CASSLRLAGVSYNEQFF

abundance: NA
d_gene: TRBD2
v_gene: TRBV28
CDR3aa: CASSALSGSSYNEQFF

abundance: NA
d_gene: TRBD1
v_gene: TRBV12-3/TRBV12-4
CDR3aa: CASSLRQGQGYTF

abundance: NA
d_gene: NA
v_gene: TRBV6-2/TRBV6-3
CDR3aa: CASSYSRILDTQYF

abundance: NA
d_gene: NA
v_gene: TRBV28
CDR3aa: CASSFSTYEQYF

abundance: NA
d_gene: NA
v_gene: TRBV5-1
CDR3aa: CASSLDDRLPTQYF

abundance: NA
d_gene: TRBD1
v_gene: TRBV5-1
CDR3aa: CASSSSGTGNTGELFF

abundance: NA
d_gene: NA
v_gene: TRBV15
CDR3aa: CATSRDPRGGLTDEQFF

abundance: few
d_gene: TRBD2
v_gene: TRBV5-4
CDR3aa: CASSAAAGVREQYF

abundance: NA
d_gene: TRBD2
v_gene: TRBV4-2
CDR3aa: CASSQPSGSSYEQYF

abundance: NA
d_gene: NA
v_gene: TRBV30
CDR3aa: CAWGWYTTGELFF

abundance: NA
d_gene: TRBD1
v_gene: TRBV28
CDR3aa: CASSLRDRGLGYTF

abundance: NA
d_gene: NA
v_gene: TRBV29-1
CDR3aa: CSAVFRSMNTEAFF

abundance: NA
d_gene: NA
v_gene: TRBV7-2
CDR3aa: CASSVAGIQEKLFF

abundance: NA
d_gene: TRBD1
v_gene: TRBV4-1
CDR3aa: CASKQGIYDEKLFF

abundance: NA
d_gene: TRBD2
v_gene: TRBV4-1
CDR3aa: CASSQRGTSGGASGETQYF